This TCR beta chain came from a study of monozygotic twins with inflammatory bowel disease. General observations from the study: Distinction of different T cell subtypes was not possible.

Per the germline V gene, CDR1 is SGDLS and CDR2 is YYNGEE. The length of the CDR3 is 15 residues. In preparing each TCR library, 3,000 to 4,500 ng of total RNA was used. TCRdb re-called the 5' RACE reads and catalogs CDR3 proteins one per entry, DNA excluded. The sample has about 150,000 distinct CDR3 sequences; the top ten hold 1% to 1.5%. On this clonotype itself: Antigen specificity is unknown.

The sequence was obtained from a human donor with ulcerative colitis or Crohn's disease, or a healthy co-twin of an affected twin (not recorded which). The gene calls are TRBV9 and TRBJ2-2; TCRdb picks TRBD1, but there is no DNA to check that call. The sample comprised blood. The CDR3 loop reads CASSAGGHSTGELFF.